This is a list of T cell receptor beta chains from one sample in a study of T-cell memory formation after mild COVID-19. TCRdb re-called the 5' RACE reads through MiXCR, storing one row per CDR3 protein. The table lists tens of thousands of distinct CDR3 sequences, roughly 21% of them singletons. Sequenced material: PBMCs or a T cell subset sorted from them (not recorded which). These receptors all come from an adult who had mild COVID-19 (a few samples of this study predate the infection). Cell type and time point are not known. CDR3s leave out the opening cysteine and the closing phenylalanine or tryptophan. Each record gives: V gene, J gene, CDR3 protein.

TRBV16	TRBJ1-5	ASSQIRWGNQPQH
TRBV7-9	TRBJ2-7	ASSLAAGRSSYEQY
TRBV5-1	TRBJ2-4	ASSAYPGLAGVLAKNIQY
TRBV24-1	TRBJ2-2	ATSEAGTQNTGELF
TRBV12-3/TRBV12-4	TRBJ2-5	ASTSGQKETQY
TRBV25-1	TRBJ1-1	ASSEIGTEAF
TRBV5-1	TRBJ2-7	ASSLTLGLLPYEQY
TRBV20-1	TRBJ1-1	SARDGETGDTEAF
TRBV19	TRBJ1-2	ATSPVQGINGYT
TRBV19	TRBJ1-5	ASMAGTTVGPQH
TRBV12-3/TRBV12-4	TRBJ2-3	ASGSTSAVDTQY
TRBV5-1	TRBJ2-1	ASSLYASGDPYNEQF
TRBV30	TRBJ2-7	AWAGRGGYEQY
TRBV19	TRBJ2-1	ASSTAPGRLPGEQF
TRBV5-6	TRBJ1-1	ASSPEAGRVSEAF
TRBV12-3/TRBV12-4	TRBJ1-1	ASSLALGGNTEAF
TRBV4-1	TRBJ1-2	ASSQVGSNYGYT
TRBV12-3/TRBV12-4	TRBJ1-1	ASSFGGGQGDAEAF
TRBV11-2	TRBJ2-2	ASTLRGVNTGELF
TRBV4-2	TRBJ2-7	ASSPERGGSYEQY
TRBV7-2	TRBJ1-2	ASSLGETLGYT
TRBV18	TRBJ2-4	ASSPSGTGENIQY
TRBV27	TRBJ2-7	ASSLGETSGAVSSYEQY
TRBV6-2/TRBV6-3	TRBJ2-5	ASSLRLEETQY
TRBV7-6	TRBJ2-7	ASSLAGQTPEQY
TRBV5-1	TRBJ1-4	ASSPRRQNNEKLF
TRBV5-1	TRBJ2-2	ASRPPGQGNTGELF
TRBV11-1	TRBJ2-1	ASSFRAGISYNEQF
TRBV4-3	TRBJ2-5	ASSQDRGAGQETQY
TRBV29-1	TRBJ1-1	SVLFGGGRVQMNTEAF
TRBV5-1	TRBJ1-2	ASSLGTHGYT
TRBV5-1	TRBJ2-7	ASSSTSGRGSEQY
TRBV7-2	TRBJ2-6	ASSPGGTSGANVLT
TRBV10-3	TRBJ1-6	AIKQDNSPLH
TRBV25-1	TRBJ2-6	ASSAPGQRISGANVLT
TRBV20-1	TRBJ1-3	SARDLYTSSGNTIY
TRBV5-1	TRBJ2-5	ASSPGQPQETQY
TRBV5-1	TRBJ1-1	ASSPGDTEAF
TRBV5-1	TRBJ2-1	ASSLLPSSYNEQF
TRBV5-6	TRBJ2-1	ASYDRGSYNEQF
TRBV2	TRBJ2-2	ASTLGGDTGELF
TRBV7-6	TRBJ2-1	ASSLATGSRNEQF
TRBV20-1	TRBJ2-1	SARRFVGDEQF
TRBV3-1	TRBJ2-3	ASSQMAGWRKKDTQY
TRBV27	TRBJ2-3	ASSSGRPTDTQY
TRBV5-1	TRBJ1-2	ASSVGLTTGGSS
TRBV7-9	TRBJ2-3	DSSADTQY
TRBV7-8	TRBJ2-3	ASSLPSGDSSTDTQY
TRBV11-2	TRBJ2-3	ASSEGTGSHTDTQY
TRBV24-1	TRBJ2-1	ATSDTRTRRTTLGGVNEQF
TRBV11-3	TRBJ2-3	ASSFRGLAGGDFSDTQY